This section outlines one TCR beta chain sequence together with its context. Its antigen remains unidentified. No much larger clonotype is one base removed from it; base qualities were not supplied. Amplification of TCR beta CDR3 regions was carried out from RNA transcripts. A first-round RT-PCR of the TCR CDR3 used the HTBI primer set with the Qiagen OneStep RT-PCR kit. The libraries were constructed in a second round of multiplex PCR and then size-selected and purified. The libraries were sequenced on an Illumina HiSeq2000 using paired-end 100 bp reads. The study's own analysis went as follows. SOAPnuke was used to process the raw data, with reads discarded if the reads contained adapters or uncalled bases, had a mean Phred below 15, or lacked an exact constant-primer or identifier match. High-quality paired reads were merged with COPE v1.2.5, and unique nucleotide sequences were defined as clonotypes. MiTCR v1.1 was used to align the clonotypes against IMGT TRBV, TRBD and TRBJ reference segments. The analysis included only V-J combinations with a frequency above 0.0001, which together covered around 99% of the repertoires. A TCS score was defined as the ratio of F50 (clonal expansion) to E x V (chaos), with BLOSUM62-based TCRdist applied between CDR3 peptides within each V-J. Welch's t-statistics and random forest reduced roughly 500 V-J features to 13, which were used in a naive Bayes classifier (R e1071). TCRdb reprocessed the public reads (quality trimming at Q25 with fastp, clone calling with MiXCR) and kept in-frame beta chains. CDR3 protein sequences are deduplicated, and each keeps its most common genes and DNA. The V and J calls shown here were made by TCRdb, not taken from the authors' results. The sample profile shows 300,000 or so distinct CDR3 sequences; approximately 16% of them were found once. The ten largest clones take up roughly a third of the sample.

The source of the sample is a study of T cells in Graves' hyperthyroidism and ophthalmopathy (dated by TCRdb to between 2018 and 2020). The study in broad terms: Peripheral blood was sampled at the time of initial diagnosis, prior to any treatment. TCR V-J signatures able to tell the groups apart were searched for in a discovery cohort of 100 patients, of whom over 40 had Graves' ophthalmopathy and 57 had stable Graves' hyperthyroidism. An independent validation cohort of about 19 hyperthyroidism patients and approximately 16 patients who later progressed to ophthalmopathy tested prospective prediction of ophthalmopathy. The approximately 100 discovery patients were randomly divided into training and test sets at a 7:3 ratio. The study also compared thyroid tissue and blood T-cell repertoires from several Graves' hyperthyroidism patients. After blood sampling, hyperthyroidism patients were treated with methimazole at a starting dose of 30 mg daily, and ophthalmopathy patients were treated with high-dose intravenous methylprednisolone. The paper describes TCR Vbeta CDR3 sequencing of roughly 130 peripheral blood samples, made up of fewer than 50 ophthalmopathy patients, roughly 75 hyperthyroidism patients and some 17 progressor patients.

Stable Graves' hyperthyroidism was defined as the absence of progression to ophthalmopathy over 18 months of follow-up. Hyperthyroidism patients were newly diagnosed, had a disease duration of under 2 months, and were aged 18 to 65 years. Exclusion was applied to patients with uncontrolled infections, other autoimmune diseases, pregnancy or lactation. Diagnoses relied on clinical symptoms, serum thyroxine and TRAb, thyroid ultrasound and orbital computed tomography. Ficoll-Paque density gradient centrifugation was used to isolate PBMCs from under 11 ml of fresh peripheral blood. Trizol reagent was used to extract total RNA, and RNA quality was then checked on an Agilent 2100 Bioanalyzer. Overall study results and their limits: Most expanded thyroid clonotypes (frequency above 0.001) were also detected in blood, a finding suggesting that blood repertoires may reflect thyroid immune responses. In validation, the model predicted progression to ophthalmopathy a median of around 6.5 months before onset, with roughly 68% sensitivity and about 75% specificity. In cross-validation, a model built on a 13 V-J signature told ophthalmopathy apart from stable hyperthyroidism with approximately 90% sensitivity and about 81% specificity, and in testing the same model reached 80%/75%. Sample size was not statistically predetermined, and blinding of investigators to group allocation was not performed.

The CDR3 contains 13 residues, cysteine and phenylalanine counted. Just CDR3 DNA is preserved here, 39 bases in frame from base 1. The germline V gene (reference sequence) specifies LNHNV as CDR1 and YYDKDF as CDR2. Trimming at the junction amounts to 1 base on V and 7 bases on J, and the germline ends lie 7 bases apart. Source material: blood. The sequence joins TRBV15 to TRBJ2-2, and the D gene may be TRBD1, 5 bases matching. This clonotype was sampled from a man aged 25-40 years with Graves' hyperthyroidism. The base sequence is TGTGCCACCAGCAGAGGGGGCGGCGGGGAGCTGTTTTTT. This encodes CATSRGGGGELFF.